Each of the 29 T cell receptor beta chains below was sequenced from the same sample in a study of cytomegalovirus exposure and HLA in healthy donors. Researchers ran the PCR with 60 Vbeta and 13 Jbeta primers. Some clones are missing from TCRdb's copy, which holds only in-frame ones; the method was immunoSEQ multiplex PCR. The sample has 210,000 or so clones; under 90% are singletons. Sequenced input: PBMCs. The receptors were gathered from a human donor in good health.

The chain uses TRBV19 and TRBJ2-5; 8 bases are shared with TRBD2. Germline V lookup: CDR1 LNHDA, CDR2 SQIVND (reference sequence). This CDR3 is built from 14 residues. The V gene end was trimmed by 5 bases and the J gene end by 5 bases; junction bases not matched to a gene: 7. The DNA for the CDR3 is TGTGCCAGTAGTTCTGTCGGCGGGAGGGAGACCCAGTACTTC. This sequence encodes CASSSVGGRETQYF.

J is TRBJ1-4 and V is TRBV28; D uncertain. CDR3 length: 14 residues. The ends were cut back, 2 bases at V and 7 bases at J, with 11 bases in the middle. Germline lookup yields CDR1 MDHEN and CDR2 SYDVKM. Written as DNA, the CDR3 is TGTGCCAGCAGTTTACCGGGAAGAATTGAAAAACTGTTTTTT. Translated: CASSLPGRIEKLFF.

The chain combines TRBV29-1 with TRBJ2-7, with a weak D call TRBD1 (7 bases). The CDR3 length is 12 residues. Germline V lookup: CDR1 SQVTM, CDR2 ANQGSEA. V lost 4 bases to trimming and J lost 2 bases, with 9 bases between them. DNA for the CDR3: TGCAGCGTTGGGAGGGGGCCCTACGAGCAGTACTTC. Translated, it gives CSVGRGPYEQYF.

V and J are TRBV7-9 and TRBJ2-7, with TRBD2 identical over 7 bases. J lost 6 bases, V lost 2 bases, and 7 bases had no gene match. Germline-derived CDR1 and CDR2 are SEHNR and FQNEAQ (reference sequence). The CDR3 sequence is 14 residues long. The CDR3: CASSLSAGVAEQYF. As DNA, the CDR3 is TGTGCCAGCAGCTTATCGGCGGGAGTGGCCGAGCAGTACTTC.

Here the CDR3 DNA reads TGCGCCAGCAGCTTGGCCGGACAGGGGTGGTACGAGCAGTACTTC. It codes for CASSLAGQGWYEQYF. This chain connects TRBV5-1 to TRBJ2-7, with 9 nucleotides matching TRBD1. V shed 0 bases and J 4 bases; nucleotides not matched to a gene: 5. The CDR3 covers 15 residues. CDR1 SGHRS and CDR2 YFSETQ come from the germline V gene.

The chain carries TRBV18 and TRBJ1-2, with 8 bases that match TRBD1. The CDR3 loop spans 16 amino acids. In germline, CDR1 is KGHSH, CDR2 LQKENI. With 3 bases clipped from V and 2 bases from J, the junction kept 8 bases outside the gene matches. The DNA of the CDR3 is TGTGCCAGCTCACCGGAATCAGGGGGCCGCAACTATGGCTACACCTTC. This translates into CASSPESGGRNYGYTF. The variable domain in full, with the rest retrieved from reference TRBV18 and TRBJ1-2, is NAGVMQNPRHLVRRRGQEARLRCSPMKGHSHVYWYRQLPEEGLKFMVYLQKENIIDESGMPKERFSAEFPKEGPSILRIQQVVRGDSAAYFCASSPESGGRNYGYTFGSGTRLTVV.

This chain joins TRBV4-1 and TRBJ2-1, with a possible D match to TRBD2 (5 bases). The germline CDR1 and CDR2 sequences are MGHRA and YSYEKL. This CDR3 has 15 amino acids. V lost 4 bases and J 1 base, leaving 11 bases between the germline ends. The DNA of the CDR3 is TGCGCCAGCAGCCTCCGGGGTATATCCTACAATGAGCAGTTCTTC. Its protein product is CASSLRGISYNEQFF.

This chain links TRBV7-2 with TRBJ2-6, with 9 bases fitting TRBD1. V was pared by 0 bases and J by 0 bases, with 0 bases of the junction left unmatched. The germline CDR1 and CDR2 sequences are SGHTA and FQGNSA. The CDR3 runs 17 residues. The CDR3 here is CASSLAGQGSGANVLTF. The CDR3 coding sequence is TGTGCCAGCAGCTTAGCGGGACAGGGCTCTGGGGCCAACGTCCTGACTTTC.

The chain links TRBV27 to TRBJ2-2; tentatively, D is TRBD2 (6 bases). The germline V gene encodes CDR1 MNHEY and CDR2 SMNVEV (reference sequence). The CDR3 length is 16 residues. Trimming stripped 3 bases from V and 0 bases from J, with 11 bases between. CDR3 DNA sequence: TGTGCCAGCAGTTTCTGGACGGGGGCGAACACCGGGGAGCTGTTTTTT. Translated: CASSFWTGANTGELFF.

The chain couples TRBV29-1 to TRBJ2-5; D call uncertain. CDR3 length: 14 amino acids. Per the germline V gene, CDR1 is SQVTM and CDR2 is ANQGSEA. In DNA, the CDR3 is TGCAGGATCAAAATCGGTGCCCCCAAAGAGACCCAGTACTTC. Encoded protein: CRIKIGAPKETQYF.

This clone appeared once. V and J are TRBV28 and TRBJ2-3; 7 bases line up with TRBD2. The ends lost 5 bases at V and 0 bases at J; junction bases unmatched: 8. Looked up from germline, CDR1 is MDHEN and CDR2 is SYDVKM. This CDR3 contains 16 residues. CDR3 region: CASSDYGRASTDTQYF. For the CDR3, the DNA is TGTGCCAGCAGTGACTATGGGAGGGCCAGCACAGATACGCAGTATTTT.

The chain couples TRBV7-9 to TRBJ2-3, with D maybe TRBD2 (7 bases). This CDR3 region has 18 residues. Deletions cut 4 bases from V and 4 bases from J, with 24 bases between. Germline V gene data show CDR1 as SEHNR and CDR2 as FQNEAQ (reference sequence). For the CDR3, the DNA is TGTGCCAGCAGCTCAAAAATGGAGCCTCGGGGGGCCCCAGATACGCAGTATTTT. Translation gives CASSSKMEPRGAPDTQYF.

The CDR3 DNA reads TGTGCCAGCAGTTTATCCCCGCGGACAGGGGGCGGGTATGAGCAGTACTTC. Translated, it gives CASSLSPRTGGGYEQYF. The chain couples TRBV28 to TRBJ2-7; TRBD1 matches 11 bases. Germline CDR1 reads MDHEN; CDR2 reads SYDVKM. The V and J ends lost 1 base and 7 bases, in that order; junction bases with no gene match: 12. This CDR3 comprises 17 residues.

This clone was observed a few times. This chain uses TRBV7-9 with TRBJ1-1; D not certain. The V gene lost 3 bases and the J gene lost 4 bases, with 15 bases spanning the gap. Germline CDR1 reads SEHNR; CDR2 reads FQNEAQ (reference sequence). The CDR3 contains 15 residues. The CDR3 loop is CASSLVSGLGTEAFF. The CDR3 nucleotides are TGTGCCAGCAGCTTGGTATCTGGTCTCGGCACTGAAGCTTTCTTT.

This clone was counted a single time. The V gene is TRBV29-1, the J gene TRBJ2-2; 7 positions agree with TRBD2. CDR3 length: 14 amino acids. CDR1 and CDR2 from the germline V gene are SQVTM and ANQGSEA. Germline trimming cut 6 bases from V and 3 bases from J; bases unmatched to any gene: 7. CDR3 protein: CSVGRGGDTGELFF. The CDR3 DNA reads TGCAGCGTGGGCCGGGGAGGGGACACCGGGGAGCTGTTTTTT.

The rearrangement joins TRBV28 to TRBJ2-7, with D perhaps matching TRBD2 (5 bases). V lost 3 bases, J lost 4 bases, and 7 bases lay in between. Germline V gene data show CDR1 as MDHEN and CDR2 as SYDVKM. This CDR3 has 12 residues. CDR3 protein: CASSFPGYEQYF. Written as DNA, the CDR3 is TGTGCCAGCAGTTTCCCGGGGTACGAGCAGTACTTC.

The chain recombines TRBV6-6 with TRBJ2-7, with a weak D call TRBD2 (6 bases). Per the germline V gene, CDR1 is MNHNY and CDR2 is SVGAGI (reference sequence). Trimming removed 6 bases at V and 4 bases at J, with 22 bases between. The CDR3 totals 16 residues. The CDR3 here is CASSSTGTPGRYEQYF. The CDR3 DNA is TGTGCCAGCAGCTCTACCGGGACCCCGGGGAGGTACGAGCAGTACTTC.

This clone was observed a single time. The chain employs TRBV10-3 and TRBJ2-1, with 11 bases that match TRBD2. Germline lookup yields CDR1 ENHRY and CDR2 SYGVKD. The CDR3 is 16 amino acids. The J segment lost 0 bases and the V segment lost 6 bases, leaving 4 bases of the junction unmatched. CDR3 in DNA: TGTGCCATCAGGGGTACTAGCGGGAGCTCCTACAATGAGCAGTTCTTC. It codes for CAIRGTSGSSYNEQFF.

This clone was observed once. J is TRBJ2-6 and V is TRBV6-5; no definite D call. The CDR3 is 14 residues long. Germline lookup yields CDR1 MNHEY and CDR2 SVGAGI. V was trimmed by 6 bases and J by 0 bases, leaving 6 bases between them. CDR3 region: CASSESSGANVLTF. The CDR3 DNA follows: TGTGCCAGCAGCGAGAGCTCTGGGGCCAACGTCCTGACTTTC.

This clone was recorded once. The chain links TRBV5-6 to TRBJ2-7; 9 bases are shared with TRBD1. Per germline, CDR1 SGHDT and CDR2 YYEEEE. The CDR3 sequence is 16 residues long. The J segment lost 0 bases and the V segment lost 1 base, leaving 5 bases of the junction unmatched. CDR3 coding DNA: TGTGCCAGCAGCTTGCTAGGACAGGGGCTCTCCTACGAGCAGTACTTC. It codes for CASSLLGQGLSYEQYF.

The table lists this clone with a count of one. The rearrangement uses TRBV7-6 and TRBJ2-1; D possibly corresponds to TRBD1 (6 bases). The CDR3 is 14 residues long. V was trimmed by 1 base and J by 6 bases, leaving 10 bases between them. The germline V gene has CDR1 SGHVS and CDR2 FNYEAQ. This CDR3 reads CASSLVSRGNEQFF. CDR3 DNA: TGTGCCAGCAGCTTAGTAAGCAGGGGCAATGAGCAGTTCTTC.

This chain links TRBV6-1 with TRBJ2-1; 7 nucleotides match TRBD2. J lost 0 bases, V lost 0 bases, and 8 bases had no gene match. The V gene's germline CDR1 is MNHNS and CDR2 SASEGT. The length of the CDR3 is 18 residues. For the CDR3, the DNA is TGTGCCAGCAGTGAAGCGCCCGCGGGAGCAAGCTCCTACAATGAGCAGTTCTTC. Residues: CASSEAPAGASSYNEQFF.

In DNA, the CDR3 is TGTGCTCTAGCACGGTCTAGCGGGAGTAACGAGCAGTACTTC. Translation gives CALARSSGSNEQYF. The chain recombines TRBV2 with TRBJ2-7; TRBD2 matches 10 bases. This CDR3 has 14 residues. Germline assignment: CDR1 SNHLY and CDR2 FYNNEI.

CDR3 sequence: CASSSGNYNEQFF. The CDR3 bases are TGTGCCAGCAGTAGCGGGAATTACAATGAGCAGTTCTTC. The V and J genes are TRBV25-1 and TRBJ2-1; the match to TRBD2 covers 7 bases. The CDR3 sequence is 13 residues long. CDR1 is MGHDK and CDR2 is SYGVNS in the germline V gene. V lost 5 bases, J lost 4 bases, and 2 bases stayed unmatched.

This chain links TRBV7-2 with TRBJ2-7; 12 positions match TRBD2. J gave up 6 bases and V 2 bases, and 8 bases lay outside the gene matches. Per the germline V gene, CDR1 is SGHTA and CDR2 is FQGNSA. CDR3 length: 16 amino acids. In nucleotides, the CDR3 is TGTGCCAGCAGCTTATGGTCTAGCGGGAGGGGCCTCGAGCAGTACTTC. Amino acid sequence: CASSLWSSGRGLEQYF.

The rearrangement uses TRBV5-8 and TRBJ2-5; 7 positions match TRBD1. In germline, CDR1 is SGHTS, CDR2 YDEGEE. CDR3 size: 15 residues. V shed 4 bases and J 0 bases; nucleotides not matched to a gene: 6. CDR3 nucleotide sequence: TGTGCCAGCAGCCCGGACAGGTTGTACCAAGAGACCCAGTACTTC. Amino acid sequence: CASSPDRLYQETQYF.

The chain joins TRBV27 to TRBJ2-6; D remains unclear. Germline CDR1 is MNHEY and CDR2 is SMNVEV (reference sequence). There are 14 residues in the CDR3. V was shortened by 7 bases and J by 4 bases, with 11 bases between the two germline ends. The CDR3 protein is CASTPRSGANVLTF. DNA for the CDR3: TGTGCCAGCACCCCTCGGTCCGGGGCCAACGTCCTGACTTTC.

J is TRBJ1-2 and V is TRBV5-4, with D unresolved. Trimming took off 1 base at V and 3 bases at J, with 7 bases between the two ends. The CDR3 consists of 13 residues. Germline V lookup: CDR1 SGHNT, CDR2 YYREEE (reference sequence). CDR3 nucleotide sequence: TGTGCCAGCAGCTTGCCACAGTACTATGGCTACACCTTC. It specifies CASSLPQYYGYTF.

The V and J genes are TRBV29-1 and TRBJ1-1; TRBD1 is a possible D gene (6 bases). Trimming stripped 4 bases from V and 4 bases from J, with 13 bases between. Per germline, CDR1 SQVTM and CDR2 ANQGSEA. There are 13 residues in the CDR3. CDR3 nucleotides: TGCAGCGTTGGTGAAGGGGGTGTCACTGAAGCTTTCTTT. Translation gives CSVGEGGVTEAFF.